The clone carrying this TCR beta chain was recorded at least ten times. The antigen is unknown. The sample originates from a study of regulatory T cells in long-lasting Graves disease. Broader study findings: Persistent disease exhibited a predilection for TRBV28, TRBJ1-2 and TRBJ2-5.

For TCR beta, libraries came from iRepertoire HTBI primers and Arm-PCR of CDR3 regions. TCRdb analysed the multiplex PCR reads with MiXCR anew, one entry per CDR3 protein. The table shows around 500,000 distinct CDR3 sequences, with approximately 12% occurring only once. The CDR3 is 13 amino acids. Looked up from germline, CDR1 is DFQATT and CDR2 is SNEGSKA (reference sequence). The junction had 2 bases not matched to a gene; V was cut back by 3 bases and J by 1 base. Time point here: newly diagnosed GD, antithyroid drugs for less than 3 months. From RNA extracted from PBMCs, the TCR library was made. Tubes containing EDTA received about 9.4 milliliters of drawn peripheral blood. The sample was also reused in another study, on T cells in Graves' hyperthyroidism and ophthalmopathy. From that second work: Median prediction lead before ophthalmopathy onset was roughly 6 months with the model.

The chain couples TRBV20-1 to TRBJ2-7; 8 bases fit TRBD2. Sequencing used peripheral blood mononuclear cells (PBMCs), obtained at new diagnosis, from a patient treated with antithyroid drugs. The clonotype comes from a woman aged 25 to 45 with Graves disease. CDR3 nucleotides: TGCAGTGCTAGGCCTAGCGGGTCCTACGAGCAGTACTTC. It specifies CSARPSGSYEQYF.